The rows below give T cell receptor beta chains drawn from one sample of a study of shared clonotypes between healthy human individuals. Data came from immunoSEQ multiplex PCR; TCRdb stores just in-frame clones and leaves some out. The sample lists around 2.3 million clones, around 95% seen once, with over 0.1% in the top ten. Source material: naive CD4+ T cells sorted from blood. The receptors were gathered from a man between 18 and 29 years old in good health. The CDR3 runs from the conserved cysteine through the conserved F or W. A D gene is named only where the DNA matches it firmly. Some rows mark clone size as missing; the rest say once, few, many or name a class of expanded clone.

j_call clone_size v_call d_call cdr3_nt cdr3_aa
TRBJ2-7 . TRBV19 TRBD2 TGTGCTTCAAGCGTGGGAGGGCGGACCTACGAGCAGTACTTC CASSVGGRTYEQYF
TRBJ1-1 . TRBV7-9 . TGTGCCAGCAGCTTGAGTCGACAGCACACTGAAGCTTTCTTT CASSLSRQHTEAFF
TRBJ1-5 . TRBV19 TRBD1 TGTGCCAGTAGTCCGGGGACAGCGAATAGCAATCAGCCCCAGCATTTT CASSPGTANSNQPQHF
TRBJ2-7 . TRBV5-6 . TGTGCCAGCAGCTTGGGAGGCCCGTTTAACACTCTCTCCTACGAGCAGTACTTC CASSLGGPFNTLSYEQYF
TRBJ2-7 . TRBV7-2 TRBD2 TGTGCCAGCACACTAGCGGGAGGCACCTCCTACGAGCAGTACTTC CASTLAGGTSYEQYF
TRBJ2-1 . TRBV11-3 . TGTGCCAGCGCCCGCCTGGGAGCGGTCTCCTACAATGAGCAGTTCTTC CASARLGAVSYNEQFF
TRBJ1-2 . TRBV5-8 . TGTGCCAGCAGCTTGGATCGAGGCTCTAACTATGGCTACACCTTC CASSLDRGSNYGYTF
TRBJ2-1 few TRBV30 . TGTGCCTGGGGTTCCAGCTCCTACAATGAGCAGTTCTTC CAWGSSSYNEQFF
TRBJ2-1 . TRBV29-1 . TGCAGCGTTGAACTGCGAGATGAGCAGTTCTTC CSVELRDEQFF
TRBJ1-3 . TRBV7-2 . TGTGCCAGCAGCCTTAGGGTCTCTGGAAACACCATATATTTT CASSLRVSGNTIYF
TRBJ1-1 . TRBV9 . TGTGCCAGCAGCGTAGATTCGGTGAACACTGAAGCTTTCTTT CASSVDSVNTEAFF
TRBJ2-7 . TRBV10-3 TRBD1 TGTGCCATCAGAGGACCTACAGGGGGCGCAAACTCCGAGCAGTACTTC CAIRGPTGGANSEQYF
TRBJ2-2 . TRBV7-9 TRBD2 TGTGCCAGCAGCTTAGGACTAGCTAACACCGGGGAGCTGTTTTTT CASSLGLANTGELFF
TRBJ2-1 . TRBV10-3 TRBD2 TGTGCCATCAGTGTACGTTCCAGCGGGGGTGATGAGCAGTTCTTC CAISVRSSGGDEQFF
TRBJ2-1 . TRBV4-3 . TGCGCCAGCAGCCAAGAGGCAAGCGCTAGAGCTTCCCCCAACAATGAGCAGTTCTTC CASSQEASARASPNNEQFF
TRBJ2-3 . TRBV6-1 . TGTGCCAGCAGTGAAGTAATAGCAGCGTCTCAAGGAGATACGCAGTATTTT CASSEVIAASQGDTQYF
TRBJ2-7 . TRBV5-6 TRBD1 TGTGCCAGCAGCTTGTTTTCCCGGTCCCGGGGCCAGGGGGTCTACGAGCAGTACTTC CASSLFSRSRGQGVYEQYF
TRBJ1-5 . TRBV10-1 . TGCGCCAGCGACCTCAATCAGCCCCAGCATTTT CASDLNQPQHF
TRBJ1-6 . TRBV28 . TGTGCCAGCAGTTCCCCAGGACAGAAATTTAATTCACCCCTCCACTTT CASSSPGQKFNSPLHF
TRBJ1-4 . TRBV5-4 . TGTGCCAGCAGCGATAGGGGTGGCCCAACTAATGAAAAACTGTTTTTT CASSDRGGPTNEKLFF
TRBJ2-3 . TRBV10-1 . TGCGCCAGCAGTGAGGCCTCAACTCGCCCGGGGCAGTATTTT CASSEASTRPGQYF
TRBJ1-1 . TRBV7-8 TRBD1 TGTGCCAGCGGTGACAGGGGGGTTACTGAAGCTTTCTTT CASGDRGVTEAFF
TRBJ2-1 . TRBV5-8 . TGTGCCAGCAGCTTGGACCGCCTGTACAATGAGCAGTTCTTC CASSLDRLYNEQFF
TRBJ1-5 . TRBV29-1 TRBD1 TGCAGCGTGGGGACAGGGGGCAATCAGCCCCAGCATTTT CSVGTGGNQPQHF
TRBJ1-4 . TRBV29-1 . TGCAGCGTCTCCAAAGGGGCCGGGGGTAATGAAAAACTGTTTTTT CSVSKGAGGNEKLFF
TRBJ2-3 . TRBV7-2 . TGTGCCAGCAGCTTGGGCGTAATCACAGATACGCAGTATTTT CASSLGVITDTQYF
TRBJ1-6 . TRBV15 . TGTGCCACCAGCAGAGATGCCGAGGGAACCTATAATTCACCCCTCCACTTT CATSRDAEGTYNSPLHF
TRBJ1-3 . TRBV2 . TGTGCCAGCAGTGAAGCCTCCTCCCTAAGGGCCTCTGGAAACACCATATATTTT CASSEASSLRASGNTIYF
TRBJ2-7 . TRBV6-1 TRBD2 TGTGCCAGCAGTGAAGCTCGCTCTAGCGGGACCCACTACGAGCAGTACTTC CASSEARSSGTHYEQYF
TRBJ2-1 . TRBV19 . TGTGCCAGTAGGCCGGGACTTGGGGATGAGCAGTTCTTC CASRPGLGDEQFF
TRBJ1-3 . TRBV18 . TGTGCCAGCTCACCTAGAACGACAGGCTCTGGAAACACCATATATTTT CASSPRTTGSGNTIYF
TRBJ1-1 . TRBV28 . TGTGCCAGCAGTGACCCGGGGGTTGTTCCTGACACTGAAGCTTTCTTT CASSDPGVVPDTEAFF
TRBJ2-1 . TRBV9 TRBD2 TGTGCCAGCAGCGTAGTCCCCGGGGGGGACAATGAGCAGTTCTTC CASSVVPGGDNEQFF
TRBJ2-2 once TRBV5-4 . TGTGCCAGCAGCTTGGCCACCACCGGGGAGCTGTTTTTT CASSLATTGELFF
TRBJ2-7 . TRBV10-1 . TGCGCCAGCAGTGATGTAAGGGGAAAACCTTACGAGCAGTACTTC CASSDVRGKPYEQYF
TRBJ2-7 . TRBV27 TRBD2 TGTGCCAGCAGGCTTAACCCTAGCGGGAGCTACGAGCAGTACTTC CASRLNPSGSYEQYF
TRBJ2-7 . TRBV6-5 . TGTGCCAGCAGTTACGACAGAAACTACGAGCAGTACTTC CASSYDRNYEQYF
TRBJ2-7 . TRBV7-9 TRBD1 TGTGCCAGCAGCTCAACCGGGACAGCCTACTACGAGCAGTACTTC CASSSTGTAYYEQYF
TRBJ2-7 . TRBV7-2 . TGTGCCAGCAGCTTAGTTAGCGGTGGATCCTACGAGCAGTACTTC CASSLVSGGSYEQYF
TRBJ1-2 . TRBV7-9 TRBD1 TGTGCCAGCAGCCCCGTAGGGGGCAGGGGCGGCTACACCTTC CASSPVGGRGGYTF
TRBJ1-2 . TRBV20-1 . TGCAGTTCGGATCGCTACACCTTC CSSDRYTF
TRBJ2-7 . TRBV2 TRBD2 TGTGCCAGTAAGGGACTAGCGGGAGTCGGCGAGCAGTACTTC CASKGLAGVGEQYF
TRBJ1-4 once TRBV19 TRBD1 TGTGCCAGTAGTAGAGGACAGGGGAATGAAAAACTGTTTTTT CASSRGQGNEKLFF
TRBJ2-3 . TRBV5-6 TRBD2 TGTGCCAGCAGCCTCGAAGGGGGACTAGCGGGTTCAGATACGCAGTATTTT CASSLEGGLAGSDTQYF
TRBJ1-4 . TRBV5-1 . TGCGCCAGCAGCTTGTCGGGAGGGGGTGAAAAACTGTTTTTT CASSLSGGGEKLFF
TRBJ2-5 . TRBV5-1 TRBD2 TGCGCCAGCAGCTTCAGCGGTAGCGGGAAAGAGACCCAGTACTTC CASSFSGSGKETQYF
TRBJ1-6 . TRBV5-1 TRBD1 TGCGCCAGCAGCCCAGGGGGCTCGGATTCACCCCTCCACTTT CASSPGGSDSPLHF
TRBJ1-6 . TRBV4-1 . TGCGCCAGCAGCCAAGTTTTTAGGAGGGGTAGTGGGGGAGCCTCACCCCTCCACTTT CASSQVFRRGSGGASPLHF
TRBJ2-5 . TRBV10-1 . TGCGCCAGCAGTGGGGGATCTGCACGCCAAGGAGAGACCCAGTACTTC CASSGGSARQGETQYF
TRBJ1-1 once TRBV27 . TGTGCCAGCAGTTTCGGGCAGGGGAACACTGAAGCTTTCTTT CASSFGQGNTEAFF
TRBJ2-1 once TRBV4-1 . TGCGCCAGCAGCCAAGTCTTATTGGATGAGCAGTTCTTC CASSQVLLDEQFF
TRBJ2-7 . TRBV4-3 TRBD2 TGCGCCAGCAGCCCTCAAGCGGGAAGCGGCGAGCAGTACTTC CASSPQAGSGEQYF
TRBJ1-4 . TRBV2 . TGTGCCAGCAGTGTGTCGGCTGCTAATGAAAAACTGTTTTTT CASSVSAANEKLFF